One TCR beta chain is described in this entry. Only in-frame clones appear in the TCRdb table, and some are missing; sequencing was by immunoSEQ multiplex PCR. In the table there are 35,000 or so clones, more than 70% of which are singletons. The entry originates in a study of radiotherapy plus CTLA-4 blockade in lung cancer. The V gene end was trimmed by 4 bases and the J gene end by 1 base; junction bases not matched to a gene: 11. Germline V CDR1 and CDR2: LNHDA, SQIVND (reference sequence). The CDR3 covers 18 residues. The sample in question was peripheral blood, obtained from a patient treated with radiotherapy plus ipilimumab. This chain links TRBV19 with TRBJ2-7, with 12 bases identical to TRBD2. The receptor was derived from a human donor with non-small cell lung cancer who had stable disease on radiotherapy plus ipilimumab. The CDR3 spells CASSTTGLAGGFSYEQYF. CDR3 DNA sequence: TGTGCCAGTAGTACTACGGGACTAGCGGGCGGTTTTTCCTACGAGCAGTACTTC.